Detailed here is one TCR beta chain. Its recognized antigen is unknown. One base away there is no much larger clone; base qualities are not given. To demonstrate the VDJtools post-analysis software, TCR beta repertoires were profiled from the peripheral blood of 10 to 15 young patients with multiple sclerosis. Multiple sclerosis patients were children and adolescents aged about 6 to 15 years. Libraries were built with PCR. Sequencing was performed on an Illumina HiSeq 2500. To reduce PCR and sequencing biases, unique molecular identifiers were built into the TCR beta cDNA libraries. Approximately 500,000 cDNA molecules were obtained for every 1 to 10 million input T cells, so each molecule roughly corresponded to one T cell. The patient libraries were prepared and sequenced using the same protocol as the earlier healthy control dataset. Samples belonging to the same batch were prepared together, multiplexed and sequenced on a shared HiSeq lane. The original pipeline was this. Raw barcoded reads were processed with MIGEC, and single-read molecular identifier groups were discarded before consensus assembly and CDR3 extraction. Clonotype tables were post-analysed with VDJtools, normalizing diversity by down-sampling all datasets to the smallest sample size. Repertoire overlap clustering matched CDR3 amino acid but not nucleotide sequences to correct batch-related cross-sample contamination. Using fastp at Q25 and MiXCR, TCRdb reprocessed the public reads and kept productive beta chains. Rows are combined by CDR3 protein, so each entry shows the most common genes and DNA. The authors' filters were not applied to this entry. Within this sample are approximately 730,000 distinct CDR3 sequences, with 30% of them counted one time only. Jointly, the top ten make up around 0.6% of the sample.

The data derive from a study of post-analysis software for immune sequencing data (dated by TCRdb to about 2015). Turning to the overall study: Disease courses on record covered relapsing-remitting, secondary progressive and progressive-relapsing multiple sclerosis, though some patients had no subtype annotation. A subset of samples was prepared in parallel using single-end sample barcoding, then pooled and co-amplified after Illumina adapter ligation. Patient repertoires were compared against about a dozen previously published healthy control repertoires from donors aged roughly 6 to 28 years. Study-wide findings and limitations: When samples were clustered directly using the F measure, samples prepared in the same batch co-clustered strongly, which prompted a batch-effect correction. Significantly lower normalized Chao1 diversity was found in multiple sclerosis patients than in controls, suggesting substantial peripheral T-cell clonal expansion. Patients showed significantly higher frequencies than controls for five TRBV segments, among them TRBV5-6, TRBV5-1 and TRBV20-1. The control group was slightly older than the multiple sclerosis patient group.

CDR1 and CDR2 (DFQATT, SNEGSKA) derive from the germline V gene (reference sequence). The V and J ends are trimmed by 2 bases and 5 bases, leaving 15 bases between them. The CDR3 runs 14 residues from the cysteine to the phenylalanine. The DNA shown is the 42-base CDR3, in frame from base 1. The sequenced material came from blood. This sequence originates from a girl aged 5-17 years with multiple sclerosis. In this chain, TRBV20-1 is recombined with TRBJ1-1, with an unclear D gene assignment. The DNA is as follows: TGCAGTGCTAGAAACAGCCTCTTTGGGACTGAAGCTTTCTTT. It codes for CSARNSLFGTEAFF.